This T cell receptor beta chain was documented in a study of cytomegalovirus exposure and HLA in healthy donors (dated by TCRdb to the late 2010s). Regarding the complete study: According to an earlier analysis of several hundred of the donors, about 180 million T cells yielded some 110 million unique TCR beta sequences and about 300 Gb of sequence data. An early release covering just under 650 HLA-typed donors comprised about 300 gigabases of sequencing data and around 86 million unique TCR sequences. Among the approximately 420 genotyped donors, around 81% belonged to the genetic ancestry cluster associated with self-reported Caucasian donors. The study was designed to test whether signatures of past pathogen exposure could be identified by cataloging public T cell receptors. Using immunosequencing, the study profiled T cell repertoires from fewer than 700 subjects and related those repertoires to cytomegalovirus serostatus. A separate validation cohort of 90 to 150 different subjects was used in addition to the approximately 700-subject first cohort. To predict cytomegalovirus infection status, the study brought together high-throughput TCR immunosequencing, statistical association of individual TCRs with disease status, and machine learning. To study patterns of TCR occurrence, a later analysis re-analyzed previously published TCR beta repertoires from several hundred donors and added high-resolution HLA genotyping. Rather than using new phenotypic data, the later analysis identified candidate immune exposures from TCR beta sequences and from how often those sequences occurred across donors. An earlier analysis of 587 of the donors applied high-throughput TCR beta sequencing to assess whether each TCR beta V gene segment acted as functional or pseudogenic. Donor age, sex, ethnicity and CMV serostatus were compiled alongside the repertoire data. In a later genetic analysis, genome-wide SNP genotypes for about 65% of the 666 donors were used, and that subset was treated as a discovery cohort. Every discovery cohort repertoire had been produced on one sequencing platform. Class I and class II HLA loci were covered by the typing at four-digit resolution. Typing coverage differed by locus: A, B, C, DRB1 and DQB1 were typed in roughly 620-640 donors, DQA1 in around 500, DPA1 in nearly 610, and DPB1 in 450 to 490. Several DR-DQ haplotypes were treated as single units for association and clustering because of strong linkage in the cohort. Across about 380 genotyped donors of the cohort, an average of approximately 240,000 unique TCR beta nucleotide sequences per donor were sequenced, and around 20% of those sequences were non-productive.

The cohort consisted of 600 to 700 healthy bone marrow donors. Cohort members were all nominally healthy when sampled, although unrecorded immune exposures were likely present. The donor was CMV seronegative and belonged to the group of 380 or so seronegative cohort members. Every donor gave a peripheral blood sample, and the peripheral blood mononuclear cells from that sample were used for TCR beta sequencing. The Qiagen DNeasy Blood Extraction Kit was used to extract genomic DNA from the blood cell samples. About this clone itself: There is no known antigen for this receptor. No base quality information exists; no much larger clone differs at one position.

Receptor amplification or capture employed the immunoSEQ multiplex PCR assay. For the multiplex PCR, a mixture combining 60 forward primers for TCR Vbeta segments and 13 reverse primers for TCR Jbeta segments was used. A multiplex PCR assay on genomic DNA amplified the CDR3 region of rearranged TCR beta genes. The amplified TCR beta libraries were sequenced on the Illumina HiSeq System as 87-base-pair reads. In the original analysis: A later analysis counted about 80 million unique TCR beta chains across the 600 to 850 repertoires, and around 12 million of these chains were shared by at least two donors. Raw reads were error-corrected and collapsed into unique sequences by a nearest-neighbor algorithm in which closely related sequences were merged to remove PCR and sequencing errors. To assign V, D and J gene segments, CDR3 sequences were aligned to IMGT reference sequences. Each retained sequence needed at least a six-nucleotide match to both a V gene segment and a J gene segment. A rearrangement counted as productive if the CDR3 had no stop codons and remained in frame with V and J, and every other rearrangement counted as non-productive. Following IMGT convention, CDR3 was defined as the stretch from the second conserved V-encoded cysteine to the conserved J-encoded phenylalanine. The earlier analysis of roughly 590 of the donors excluded any sequence lacking an unambiguous match to a single V gene segment. In an earlier analysis of approximately 500 of the donors, a V segment was called functional when productive rearrangements were above 56.7%, and segregating when the standard deviation between donors exceeded 5%. A statistical classification framework was built for diagnosing cytomegalovirus status from the catalog of TCR beta chain sequences. In a later analysis, TCR nucleotide sequences were compared against IMGT/GENE-DB human TR gene sequences so that V and J genes could be assigned. A later analysis assigned CDR3 sequences and most-parsimonious VDJ recombination scenarios with the TCRdist pipeline. In a later analysis, each TCR beta chain was defined by its CDR3 amino acid sequence together with its V-gene family, and reads without a unique V-gene family were excluded. A later analysis removed over 500 highly shared, low-generation-probability nucleotide sequences to deal with suspected cross-contamination and a sequencing artifact. In a later analysis, a clonal expansion index for each public chain was calculated from normalized within-repertoire ranks of inferred template counts. In a later analysis, generation probabilities were computed using a VDJ recombination model fitted to out-of-frame rearrangements, and the results were checked against IGoR. Hypergeometric tests were used in a later analysis to score TCR-TCR, TCR-HLA and TCR-CMV co-occurrence, with a repertoire-size bias correction applied to the TCR pairs. To estimate false discovery rates, a later analysis permuted the HLA or CMV assignments 20 times. In a later analysis, co-occurring TCRs were grouped using DBSCAN, with TCRdist sequence similarity added in when clustering inside HLA-allele-positive subsets. Repertoires with fewer than 30,000 or more than 120,000 public chains, plus five repertoires with anomalous nucleotide sharing, were excluded from co-occurrence clustering. TCRdb carries this immuneACCESS record with in-frame sequences only. Its versions omit some clonotypes, under half of them owing to an unresolved V gene in the studies checked, with the rest unexplained. V and J calls plus clone size are reproduced from that table; the DNA served to infer D and trimming. The sample table contains 100,000 to 150,000 clones; only one count was recorded for 70% to 90% of them. In total, the top ten clones hold less than 2% of the sample.

CDR1 and CDR2 (SNHLY, FYNNEI) derive from the germline V gene. Reading from cysteine to phenylalanine, the CDR3 counts 12 amino acids. Just CDR3 DNA is preserved here, 36 bases in frame from base 1. V ends up 8 bases short and J 7 bases short, with an unmatched junction base count of 6. Study-wide conclusions, independent of this receptor: Sequencing depth was assumed to be roughly uniform across donors in the presence/absence analyses, though that assumption may not hold. Across donors, most TCR sequences were observed very rarely, whereas some public TCRs were present in many individuals. At a false discovery rate of 0.05, a later analysis linked fewer than 20,000 TCR beta sequences to specific HLA alleles. In an earlier analysis of roughly 500 of the donors, most TCR beta V segments appeared in productive rearrangements about 87% or about 30% of the time, broadly matching IMGT annotations. CMV serostatus was the only immune exposure information available for the cohort. Correlated functional status among segregating V segments might reflect linkage disequilibrium, but an unknown experimental factor could not be ruled out. Several of the top co-occurrence clusters appeared to be linked to parvovirus B19, influenza, CMV and Epstein-Barr virus, according to a later analysis. A cluster of highly shared sequence variants was judged likely to be a technical artifact of the sequencing pipeline. In a later genetic analysis, a missense DCLRE1C variant was associated with V-gene and J-gene trimming of TCR beta chains, and the association was replicated in an independent cohort. In a later analysis, TCR association rates were found to vary across HLA loci, with the most associated TCRs seen for DRB1 alleles and the fewest for HLA-C alleles. It was suggested by the authors that the approach could potentially be generalized to other disease states and immunological phenotypes. The study listed 164 TCR beta chains as associated with cytomegalovirus. A further reported finding was that TCR beta sequences accurately predicted the HLA-A and HLA-B alleles for most subjects in the first cohort. Because HLA typing was unavailable for some donors at each locus, only the typed subset was used in association tests. A later analysis found that most CMV-associated TCR beta chains appeared HLA-restricted, with HLA associations seemingly driven largely by CMV exposure. This cohort had only TCR beta chains sequenced, and the lack of alpha or paired-chain data limited which features could be detected. The classifier was reported to diagnose cytomegalovirus status with high specificity and sensitivity in both the original cohort and the validation cohort. A later analysis found that HLA-associated TCR beta chains were more clonally expanded and had lower generation probabilities than equally common non-associated chains. Three of the identified cytomegalovirus-associated TCR beta chains were confirmed in vitro to be specific for cytomegalovirus antigens. Because counts were too low, 15 or so rarely observed V segments, including chromosome 9 orphons, were excluded from the earlier analysis of roughly 580 of the donors. Some IMGT-functional V segments, including TRBV6-2 and TRBV6-3, could not be distinguished by the 87-base-pair reads and were therefore excluded. In a later genetic analysis, fewer N-insertions in productive TCRs were reported among donors in an Asian-associated ancestry cluster than the roughly 640-donor mean. When HLA alleles, especially DR and DQ, strongly co-occurred, attributing TCR associations to individual alleles was difficult.

Sequenced input: PBMCs. The receptor comes from a man aged 40-49 years in good health and CMV-seronegative. The chain was built from TRBV2 and TRBJ2-5; the junction holds 8 bases that match TRBD1. DNA sequence: TGTGCCAGCGGGGACAGGAAAACGACCCAGTACTTC. It codes for CASGDRKTTQYF.